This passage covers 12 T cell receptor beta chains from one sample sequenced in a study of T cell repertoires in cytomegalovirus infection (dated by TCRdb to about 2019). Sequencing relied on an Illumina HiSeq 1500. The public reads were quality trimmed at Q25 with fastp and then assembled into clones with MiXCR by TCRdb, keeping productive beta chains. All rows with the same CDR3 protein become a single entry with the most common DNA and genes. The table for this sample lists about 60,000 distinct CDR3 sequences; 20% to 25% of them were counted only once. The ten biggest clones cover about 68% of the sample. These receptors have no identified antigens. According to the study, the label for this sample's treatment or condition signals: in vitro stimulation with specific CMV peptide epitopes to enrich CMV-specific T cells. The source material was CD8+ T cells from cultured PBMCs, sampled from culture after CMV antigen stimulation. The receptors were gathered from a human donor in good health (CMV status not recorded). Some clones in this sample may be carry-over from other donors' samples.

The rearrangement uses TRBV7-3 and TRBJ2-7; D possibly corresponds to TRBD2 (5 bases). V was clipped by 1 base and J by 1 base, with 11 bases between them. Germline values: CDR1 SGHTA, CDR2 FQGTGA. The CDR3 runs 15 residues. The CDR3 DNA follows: TGTGCCAGCAGCTTAAGGAGGAAGGGTTCCTACGAGCAGTACTTC. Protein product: CASSLRRKGSYEQYF.

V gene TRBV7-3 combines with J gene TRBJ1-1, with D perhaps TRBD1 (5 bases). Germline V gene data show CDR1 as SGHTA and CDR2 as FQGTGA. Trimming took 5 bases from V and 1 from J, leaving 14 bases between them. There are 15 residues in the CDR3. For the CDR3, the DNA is TGTGCCAGCAGCGCCTCGGGGGGAGGGAACACTGAAGCTTTCTTT. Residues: CASSASGGGNTEAFF.

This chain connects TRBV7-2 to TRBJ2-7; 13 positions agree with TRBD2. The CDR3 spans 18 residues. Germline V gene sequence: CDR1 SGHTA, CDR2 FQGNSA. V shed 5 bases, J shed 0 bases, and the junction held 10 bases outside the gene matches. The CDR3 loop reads CASSPRTSGGWRSYEQYF. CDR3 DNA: TGTGCCAGCAGCCCAAGGACTAGCGGGGGATGGCGCTCCTACGAGCAGTACTTC.

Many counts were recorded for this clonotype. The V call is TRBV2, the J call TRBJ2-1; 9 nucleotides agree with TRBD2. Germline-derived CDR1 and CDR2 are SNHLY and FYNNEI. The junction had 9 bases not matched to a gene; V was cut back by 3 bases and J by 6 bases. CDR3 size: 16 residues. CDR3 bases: TGTGCCAGCAGTGAGAGAGGGCTAGCGGGAAGCAATGAGCAGTTCTTC. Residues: CASSERGLAGSNEQFF.

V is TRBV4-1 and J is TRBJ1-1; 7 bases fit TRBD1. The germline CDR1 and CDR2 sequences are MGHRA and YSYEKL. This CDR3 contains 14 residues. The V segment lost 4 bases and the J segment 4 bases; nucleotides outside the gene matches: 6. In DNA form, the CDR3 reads TGCGCCAGCAGCCGAGGGGGCGCCGGCACTGAAGCTTTCTTT. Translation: CASSRGGAGTEAFF.

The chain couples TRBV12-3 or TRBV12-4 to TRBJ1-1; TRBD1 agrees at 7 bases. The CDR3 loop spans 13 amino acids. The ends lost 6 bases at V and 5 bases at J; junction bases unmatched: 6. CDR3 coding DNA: TGTGCCAGCAGCCAGACAGGGAGAACTGAAGCTTTCTTT. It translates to CASSQTGRTEAFF.

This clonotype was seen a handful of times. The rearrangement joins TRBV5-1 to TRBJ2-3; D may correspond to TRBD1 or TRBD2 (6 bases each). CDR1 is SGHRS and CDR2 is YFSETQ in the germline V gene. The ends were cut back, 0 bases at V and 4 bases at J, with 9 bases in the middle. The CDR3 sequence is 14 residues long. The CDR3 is CASSLVGGSDTQYF. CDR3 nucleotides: TGCGCCAGCAGCTTGGTCGGGGGCTCAGATACGCAGTATTTT.

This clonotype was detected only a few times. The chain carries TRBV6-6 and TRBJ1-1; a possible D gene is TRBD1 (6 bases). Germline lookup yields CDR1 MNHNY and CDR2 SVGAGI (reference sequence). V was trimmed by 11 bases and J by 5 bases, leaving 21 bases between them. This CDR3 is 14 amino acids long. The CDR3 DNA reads TGTGCCGGCGGACTTCCTCACAGGGAAACTGAAGCTTTCTTT. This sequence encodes CAGGLPHRETEAFF.

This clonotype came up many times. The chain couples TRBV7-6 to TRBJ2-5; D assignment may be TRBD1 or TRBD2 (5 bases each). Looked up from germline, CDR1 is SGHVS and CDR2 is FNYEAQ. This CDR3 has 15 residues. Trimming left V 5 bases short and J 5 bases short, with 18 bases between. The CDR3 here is CASSLRLGDGETQYF. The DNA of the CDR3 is TGTGCCAGCAGCCTTAGGTTGGGGGACGGGGAGACCCAGTACTTC.

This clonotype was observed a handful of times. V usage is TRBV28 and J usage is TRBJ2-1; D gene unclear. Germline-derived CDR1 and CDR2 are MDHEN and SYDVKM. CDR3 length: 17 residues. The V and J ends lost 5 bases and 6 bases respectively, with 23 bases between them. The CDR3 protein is CASSPLPHIGRFNEQFF. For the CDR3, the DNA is TGTGCCAGCAGTCCCCTCCCACATATAGGCCGATTCAATGAGCAGTTCTTC.

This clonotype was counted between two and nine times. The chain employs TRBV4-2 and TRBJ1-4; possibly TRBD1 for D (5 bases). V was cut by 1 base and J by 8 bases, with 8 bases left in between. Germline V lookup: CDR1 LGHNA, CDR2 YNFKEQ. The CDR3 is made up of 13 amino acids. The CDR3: CASSQGGAEKLFF. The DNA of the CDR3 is TGTGCCAGCAGCCAAGGTGGGGCAGAAAAACTGTTTTTT.

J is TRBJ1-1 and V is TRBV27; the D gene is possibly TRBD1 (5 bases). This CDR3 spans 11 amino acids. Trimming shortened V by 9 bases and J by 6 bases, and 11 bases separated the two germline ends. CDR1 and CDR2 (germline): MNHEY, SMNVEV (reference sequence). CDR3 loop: CASQGRAEAFF. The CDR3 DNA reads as TGTGCCAGTCAGGGCAGGGCTGAAGCTTTCTTT.